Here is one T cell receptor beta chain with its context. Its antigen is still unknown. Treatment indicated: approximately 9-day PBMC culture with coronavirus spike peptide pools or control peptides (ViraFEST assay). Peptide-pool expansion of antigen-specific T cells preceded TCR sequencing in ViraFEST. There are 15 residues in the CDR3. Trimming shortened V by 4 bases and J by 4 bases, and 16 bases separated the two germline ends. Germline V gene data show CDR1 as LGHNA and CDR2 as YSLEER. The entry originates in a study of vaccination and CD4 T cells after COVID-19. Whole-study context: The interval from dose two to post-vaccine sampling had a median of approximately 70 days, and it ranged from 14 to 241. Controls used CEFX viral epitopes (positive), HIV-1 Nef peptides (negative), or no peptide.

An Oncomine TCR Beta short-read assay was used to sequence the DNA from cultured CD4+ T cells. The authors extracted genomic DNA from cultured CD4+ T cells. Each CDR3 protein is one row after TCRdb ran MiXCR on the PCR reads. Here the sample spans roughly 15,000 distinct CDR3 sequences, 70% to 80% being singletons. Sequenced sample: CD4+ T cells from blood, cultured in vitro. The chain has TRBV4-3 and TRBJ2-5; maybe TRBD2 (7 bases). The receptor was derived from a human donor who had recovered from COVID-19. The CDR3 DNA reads TGCGCCAGCAGCCCTCGGGGCGGGGGCGGAGAGACCCAGTACTTC. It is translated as CASSPRGGGGETQYF.